What follows is one T cell receptor beta chain and its context. Antigen: not known. The data were obtained in a study of cytomegalovirus exposure and HLA in healthy donors. Study-wide background: Findings of an earlier analysis included 110 million or so unique TCR beta sequences from some 190 million T cells. Study observations and caveats: When a later analysis was performed, an Asian-associated ancestry cluster reportedly had fewer N-insertions than the approximately 680-donor mean.

The study sampled nominally healthy donors, though unrecorded immune exposures were likely. CDR1 is KGHSH, CDR2 LQKENI, per germline. The CDR3 loop spans 15 amino acids. Trimming stripped 1 base from V and 0 bases from J, with 9 bases between. 60 Vbeta and 13 Jbeta primers were used in PCR. Some clones are missing from TCRdb's copy, which holds only in-frame ones; the method was immunoSEQ multiplex PCR. The table lists under 200,000 clones, roughly 80% of them singletons, with 6.3% in the top ten. The material sequenced was PBMCs. This receptor was taken from a male donor in good health and CMV-seropositive. This chain joins TRBV18 and TRBJ1-2, with D unclear. This CDR3 is CASSPRRATNYGYTF. Here the CDR3 DNA reads TGTGCCAGCTCACCACGGAGAGCAACTAACTATGGCTACACCTTC. The full variable domain, with the rest looked up from reference TRBV18 and TRBJ1-2, is NAGVMQNPRHLVRRRGQEARLRCSPMKGHSHVYWYRQLPEEGLKFMVYLQKENIIDESGMPKERFSAEFPKEGPSILRIQQVVRGDSAAYFCASSPRRATNYGYTFGSGTRLTVV.